Each of the 31 T cell receptor beta chains below was sequenced from the same sample in a study of blood T cell repertoires in COVID-19. Assay used: immunoSEQ multiplex PCR; TCRdb lists only in-frame clones, some missing. The sample records about 150,000 clones, roughly 91% being singletons. Sequenced: peripheral blood. Every receptor here comes from a man aged 50 or older who had recovered from COVID-19.

The rearrangement links TRBV7-2 to TRBJ2-5; 8 bases are shared with TRBD1. With 4 bases clipped from V and 5 bases from J, the junction kept 6 bases outside the gene matches. The CDR3 is made up of 14 amino acids. Germline CDR1 reads SGHTA; CDR2 reads FQGNSA. CDR3 amino acids: CASSSGQGRETQYF. The CDR3, as DNA: TGTGCCAGCAGCTCTGGACAGGGTCGGGAGACCCAGTACTTC. Drawing the rest from reference TRBV7-2 and TRBJ2-5, the complete variable domain is GAGVSQSPSNKVTEKGKDVELRCDPISGHTALYWYRQSLGQGLEFLIYFQGNSAPDKSGLPSDRFSAERTGGSVSTLTIQRTQQEDSAVYLCASSSGQGRETQYFGPGTRLLVL.

The V and J genes are TRBV29-1 and TRBJ1-2, with D perhaps matching TRBD1 (5 bases). V gave up 5 bases and J gave up 9 bases, with 22 bases separating them. The germline gives CDR1 SQVTM, CDR2 ANQGSEA. The CDR3 extends over 14 amino acids. CDR3 bases: TGCAGCGTTTGGTGGGGGGGAGGCAACAGGCGCTACACCTTC. It yields the protein CSVWWGGGNRRYTF.

This rearrangement joins TRBV9 to TRBJ2-7; D is unresolved. The V and J ends lost 0 bases and 1 base respectively, with 11 bases between them. CDR1 SGDLS and CDR2 YYNGEE come from the germline V gene. This CDR3 has 15 residues. In nucleotides, the CDR3 is TGTGCCAGCAGCGTAGAGTGGGCCGGATCCTACGAGCAGTACTTC. It translates to CASSVEWAGSYEQYF. Combining the CDR3 with reference TRBV9 and TRBJ2-7 gives the whole variable domain DSGVTQTPKHLITATGQRVTLRCSPRSGDLSVYWYQQSLDQGLQFLIQYYNGEERAKGNILERFSAQQFPDLHSELNLSSLELGDSALYFCASSVEWAGSYEQYFGPGTRLTVT.

This chain connects TRBV25-1 to TRBJ2-3, with 7 bases fitting TRBD1. Germline V gene sequence: CDR1 MGHDK, CDR2 SYGVNS. The V and J ends lost 5 bases and 0 bases, in that order; junction bases with no gene match: 14. The CDR3 is 18 amino acids. The CDR3 DNA is TGTGCCAGCAGTCTCCCCGGGGACAGCATCTATAGCACAGATACGCAGTATTTT. Encoded protein: CASSLPGDSIYSTDTQYF.

The chain joins TRBV28 to TRBJ1-2, with 9 bases matching TRBD1. With 4 bases clipped from V and 10 bases from J, the junction kept 7 bases outside the gene matches. The CDR3 loop spans 13 amino acids. CDR1 and CDR2 from the germline V gene are MDHEN and SYDVKM. DNA for the CDR3: TGTGCCAGCAGTTCCGGGACAGGGATCTACTACACCTTC. This translates into CASSSGTGIYYTF.

On this clone itself: At one end, the junction sequence differs from germline, possibly due to a read error. The genes are TRBV27 and TRBJ2-1; possibly TRBD2 for D (7 bases). Germline V gene sequence: CDR1 MNHEY, CDR2 SMNVEV (reference sequence). The CDR3 loop spans 14 amino acids. The CDR3 loop is CASSGGASYNERFF. CDR3 nucleotides: TGTGCCAGTTCGGGGGGCGCGTCCTACAATGAGCGGTTCTTC.

As for this clone: At the DNA level, this CDR3 is encoded by other sequences in the same sample as well. The chain recombines TRBV4-3 with TRBJ2-7; D is unclear. CDR1 is LGHNA and CDR2 is YSLEER in the germline V gene. The V end was cut by 0 bases, the J end by 2 bases, with 5 bases between. This CDR3 contains 13 residues. The CDR3 coding sequence is TGCGCCAGCAGCCAAGATCGCGCCTACGAGCAGTACTTC. Translated, it gives CASSQDRAYEQYF.

This clone was seen a single time. The CDR3 nucleotides read TGTGCCAGCAGTTACTCGGGGAGGCAGACCCAGTACTTC. As protein: CASSYSGRQTQYF. The rearrangement links TRBV6-5 to TRBJ2-5; possibly TRBD2 for D (6 bases). CDR3 length equals 13 residues. Trimming took 0 bases from V and 6 from J, leaving 8 bases between them. CDR1 is MNHEY and CDR2 is SVGAGI in the germline V gene.

The V and J genes are TRBV5-1 and TRBJ2-5; TRBD2 agrees at 11 bases. V gave up 6 bases and J gave up 7 bases; unmatched junction bases: 8. Germline V gene lookup returns CDR1 SGHRS and CDR2 YFSETQ. The CDR3 covers 14 residues. This CDR3 is CASNIAGGPGTQYF. CDR3 sequence (DNA): TGCGCCAGCAATATAGCGGGGGGGCCGGGGACCCAGTACTTC.

V is TRBV27 and J is TRBJ2-3; 9 bases map to TRBD1. J lost 0 bases, V lost 5 bases, and 9 bases had no gene match. The CDR3 is 17 amino acids. The germline V gene encodes CDR1 MNHEY and CDR2 SMNVEV (reference sequence). The chain's CDR3 is CASSNRGRRGSTDTQYF. The CDR3 DNA reads TGTGCCAGCAGTAACAGGGGGCGCAGGGGCAGCACAGATACGCAGTATTTT.

This rearrangement joins TRBV29-1 to TRBJ2-3, with 11 bases identical to TRBD2. Trimming at V came to 7 bases and at J to 3 bases, leaving 3 bases not matched to a gene. CDR1 and CDR2 (germline): SQVTM, ANQGSEA. This CDR3 has 13 residues. The CDR3 DNA sequence: TGCAGCGCCCGGACTAGCGGGACAGATACGCAGTATTTT. Its protein product is CSARTSGTDTQYF.

This chain uses TRBV11-2 with TRBJ2-5; 10 nucleotides agree with TRBD1. Germline V gives CDR1 SGHAT, CDR2 FQNNGV. V dropped 5 bases and J dropped 5; count of bases not matched to a gene: 8. CDR3 length: 15 residues. The CDR3 nucleotides read TGTGCCAGCAGCGAGGGACAGGGGTCGGCGGAGACCCAGTACTTC. As protein: CASSEGQGSAETQYF.

The chain recombines TRBV27 with TRBJ2-3; tentatively, D is TRBD2 (6 bases). Germline-derived CDR1 and CDR2 are MNHEY and SMNVEV (reference sequence). This CDR3 contains 14 residues. V dropped 6 bases and J dropped 3 bases, with 13 bases sitting between them. CDR3 residues: CASSRLGRTDTQYF. CDR3 bases: TGTGCCAGCAGCCGCCTCGGGAGAACAGATACGCAGTATTTT.

In this sample, this clone turned up once. The chain recombines TRBV5-1 with TRBJ2-1; perhaps TRBD2 as D (6 bases). Trimming pared 4 bases from V and 3 bases from J, leaving 14 bases between. The germline CDR1 and CDR2 sequences are SGHRS and YFSETQ. The CDR3 totals 15 residues. The CDR3 loop is CASSAPGTFYNEQFF. The CDR3 DNA sequence: TGCGCCAGCAGCGCCCCCGGGACTTTCTACAATGAGCAGTTCTTC. Full variable domain (outside the CDR3, taken from reference TRBV5-1 and TRBJ2-1): KAGVTQTPRYLIKTRGQQVTLSCSPISGHRSVSWYQQTPGQGLQFLFEYFSETQRNKGNFPGRFSGRQFSNSRSEMNVSTLELGDSALYLCASSAPGTFYNEQFFGPGTRLTVL.

This chain connects TRBV27 to TRBJ1-4, with TRBD1 identical over 7 bases. This CDR3 is built from 14 residues. Germline CDR1 and CDR2: MNHEY and SMNVEV (reference sequence). Trimming removed 7 bases from V and 7 bases from J; junction bases left unmatched: 9. The CDR3 here is CASNKQGRGEKLFF. The DNA of the CDR3 is TGTGCCAGCAATAAACAGGGGCGAGGTGAAAAACTGTTTTTT.

This chain uses TRBV27 with TRBJ1-5; 7 nucleotides agree with TRBD1. There are 16 residues in the CDR3. Losses at the gene ends were 5 bases for V and 3 bases for J; bases not matched to a gene: 10. In germline, CDR1 is MNHEY, CDR2 SMNVEV (reference sequence). CDR3 DNA sequence: TGTGCCAGCAGTGCTACGACAGGGAAGATCAATCAGCCCCAGCATTTT. Its translation is CASSATTGKINQPQHF.

The rearrangement links TRBV7-3 to TRBJ2-5; TRBD2 matches 7 bases. This CDR3 is 14 amino acids long. Losses at the gene ends were 5 bases for V and 5 bases for J; bases not matched to a gene: 8. CDR1 is SGHTA, CDR2 FQGTGA, per germline. This CDR3 is CASSLGGSAETQYF. The DNA for the CDR3 is TGTGCCAGCAGCCTCGGGGGGTCCGCGGAGACCCAGTACTTC.

The chain has TRBV5-1 and TRBJ1-4; a possible D gene is TRBD1 (5 bases). The germline V and J ends were trimmed by 4 bases and 8 bases, with 18 bases remaining between them. The CDR3 length is 15 residues. The germline V gene encodes CDR1 SGHRS and CDR2 YFSETQ. CDR3 nucleotides: TGCGCCAGCAGCGACGGGGCGGGGAGAGGAGAAAAACTGTTTTTT. Translation: CASSDGAGRGEKLFF.

In its sample, this clone was seen a few times. The chain combines TRBV7-9 with TRBJ2-5; D unresolved. This CDR3 has 15 residues. V lost 4 bases to trimming and J lost 2 bases, with 14 bases between them. Germline V gives CDR1 SEHNR, CDR2 FQNEAQ (reference sequence). The DNA of the CDR3 is TGTGCCAGCAGCTACCTAGAGGCTGTACAAGAGACCCAGTACTTC. Its translation: CASSYLEAVQETQYF. Using reference TRBV7-9 and TRBJ2-5 for the parts outside the CDR3, the full variable domain is DTGVSQNPRHKITKRGQNVTFRCDPISEHNRLYWYRQTLGQGPEFLTYFQNEAQLEKSRLLSDRFSAERPKGSFSTLEIQRTEQGDSAMYLCASSYLEAVQETQYFGPGTRLLVL.

The chain joins TRBV5-1 to TRBJ2-5, with D perhaps TRBD2 (7 bases). This CDR3 is 13 amino acids long. The germline V gene has CDR1 SGHRS and CDR2 YFSETQ. V gave up 2 bases and J gave up 4 bases, with 9 bases separating them. The chain's CDR3 is CASSLRGAETQYF. The CDR3 bases are TGCGCCAGCAGCTTACGGGGGGCAGAGACCCAGTACTTC.

This chain connects TRBV18 to TRBJ2-1; 8 bases match TRBD2. The germline V gene encodes CDR1 KGHSH and CDR2 LQKENI. The CDR3 runs to 17 residues. Trimming took 6 bases from V and 0 from J; bases not matched to a gene: 10. CDR3 coding DNA: TGTGCCAGCTCTGGGGTTACGGGAGGGAGCTCCTACAATGAGCAGTTCTTC. Protein sequence: CASSGVTGGSSYNEQFF.

For the CDR3, the DNA is TGTGCCAGCAGCGTAGGAGTAGCCCCGAATAATTCACCCCTCCACTTT. Translating gives CASSVGVAPNNSPLHF. The chain has TRBV9 and TRBJ1-6; no definite D call. Germline lookup yields CDR1 SGDLS and CDR2 YYNGEE. The CDR3 totals 16 residues. V shed 0 bases and J shed 5 bases, with 12 bases lying between them.

The chain carries TRBV29-1 and TRBJ2-7; D perhaps matches TRBD2 (6 bases). The V end lost 6 bases, the J end lost 6 bases, and 18 bases lay between the germline ends. The CDR3 is made up of 13 amino acids. From germline, CDR1 is SQVTM and CDR2 ANQGSEA. CDR3 in DNA: TGCAGCGTCCTCACTAGCAACTCTCCCGAGCAGTACTTC. Amino acids: CSVLTSNSPEQYF.

The chain combines TRBV3-1 (or the pseudogene TRBV3-2) with TRBJ2-5; 9 positions agree with TRBD1. The germline V gene has CDR1 LGHDT and CDR2 YNNKEL (reference sequence). The trim removed 4 bases at V and 2 bases at J, leaving 2 bases unmatched. This CDR3 contains 14 residues. This CDR3 reads CASSLGQGQETQYF. The CDR3 coding sequence is TGTGCCAGCAGCCTGGGACAGGGTCAAGAGACCCAGTACTTC.

In this sample, this clone turned up a few times. This chain uses TRBV27 with TRBJ2-4, with 7 bases matching TRBD1. The J segment lost 0 bases and the V segment lost 2 bases, leaving 10 bases of the junction unmatched. The CDR3 sequence is 18 residues long. Germline CDR1 reads MNHEY; CDR2 reads SMNVEV (reference sequence). The CDR3 DNA follows: TGTGCCAGCAGTTTAATCACAGGGGACCCCACAGCCAAAAACATTCAGTACTTC. Protein product: CASSLITGDPTAKNIQYF.

This chain links TRBV15 with TRBJ2-1, with TRBD2 matching over 12 bases. In germline, CDR1 is LNHNV, CDR2 YYDKDF (reference sequence). Losses at the gene ends were 0 bases for V and 6 bases for J; bases not matched to a gene: 6. The length of the CDR3 is 17 residues. The CDR3 bases are TGTGCCACCAGCAGAGATAGTCTAGCGGGAGGGGGCAATGAGCAGTTCTTC. This codes for CATSRDSLAGGGNEQFF.

The V call is TRBV7-7, the J call TRBJ2-1; TRBD2 aligns across 16 bases. Germline CDR1 and CDR2: SSHAT and FNYEAQ (reference sequence). The junction had 8 bases not matched to a gene; V was cut back by 5 bases and J by 7 bases. This CDR3 comprises 17 residues. The CDR3 sequence is CASSTGLAGGERNEQFF. As DNA, the CDR3 is TGTGCCAGCAGCACGGGACTAGCGGGGGGGGAGAGGAATGAGCAGTTCTTC. Full variable domain (rest looked up from reference TRBV7-7 and TRBJ2-1): GAGVSQSPRYKVTKRGQDVTLRCDPISSHATLYWYQQALGQGPEFLTYFNYEAQPDKSGLPSDRFSAERPEGSISTLTIQRTEQRDSAMYRCASSTGLAGGERNEQFFGPGTRLTVL.

The V call is TRBV5-4, the J call TRBJ2-5; TRBD1 is a possible D gene (6 bases). The germline V and J ends were trimmed by 0 bases and 4 bases, with 10 bases remaining between them. From germline, CDR1 is SGHNT and CDR2 YYREEE (reference sequence). CDR3 length: 14 residues. CDR3 region: CASSLEQGRETQYF. The CDR3, as DNA: TGTGCCAGCAGCTTGGAACAGGGTCGAGAGACCCAGTACTTC.

The chain is built from TRBV7-6 and TRBJ2-2; 9 nucleotides align to TRBD1. Germline V gene data show CDR1 as SGHVS and CDR2 as FNYEAQ. This CDR3 comprises 16 residues. Germline trimming cut 5 bases from V and 5 bases from J; bases unmatched to any gene: 9. The CDR3 DNA is TGTGCCAGCAGCGAGGGCGGGACAGGGAGGACCGGGGAGCTGTTTTTT. It encodes CASSEGGTGRTGELFF.

The rearrangement uses TRBV7-2 and TRBJ2-7, with TRBD2 identical over 8 bases. Germline-derived CDR1 and CDR2 are SGHTA and FQGNSA. The trim removed 4 bases at V and 0 bases at J, leaving 5 bases unmatched. This CDR3 has 15 amino acids. The chain's CDR3 is CASSSSGGFSYEQYF. CDR3 DNA: TGTGCCAGCAGCTCCAGCGGGGGCTTCTCCTACGAGCAGTACTTC. Supplemented by reference TRBV7-2 and TRBJ2-7, the full variable domain reads GAGVSQSPSNKVTEKGKDVELRCDPISGHTALYWYRQSLGQGLEFLIYFQGNSAPDKSGLPSDRFSAERTGGSVSTLTIQRTQQEDSAVYLCASSSSGGFSYEQYFGPGTRLTVT.

This chain connects TRBV20-1 to TRBJ2-1, with 14 bases fitting TRBD2. The junction had 8 bases not matched to a gene; V was cut back by 3 bases and J by 7 bases. Germline V gene lookup returns CDR1 DFQATT and CDR2 SNEGSKA (reference sequence). This CDR3 region has 16 residues. CDR3 sequence reads: CSASPPGTSGRNEQFF. The CDR3 coding sequence is TGCAGTGCTAGTCCGCCGGGGACTAGCGGGAGAAATGAGCAGTTCTTC.